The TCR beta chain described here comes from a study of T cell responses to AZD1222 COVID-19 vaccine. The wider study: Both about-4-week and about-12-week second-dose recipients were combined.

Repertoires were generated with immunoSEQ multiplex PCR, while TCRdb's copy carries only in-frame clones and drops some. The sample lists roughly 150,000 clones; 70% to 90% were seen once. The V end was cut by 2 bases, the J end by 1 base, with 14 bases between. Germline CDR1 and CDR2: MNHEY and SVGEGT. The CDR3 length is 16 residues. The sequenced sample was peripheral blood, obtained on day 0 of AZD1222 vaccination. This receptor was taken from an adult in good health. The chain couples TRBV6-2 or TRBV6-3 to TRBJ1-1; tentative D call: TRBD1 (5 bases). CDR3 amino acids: CASSYTSRGANTEAFF. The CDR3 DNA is TGTGCCAGCAGTTACACCTCCAGAGGGGCGAACACTGAAGCTTTCTTT.